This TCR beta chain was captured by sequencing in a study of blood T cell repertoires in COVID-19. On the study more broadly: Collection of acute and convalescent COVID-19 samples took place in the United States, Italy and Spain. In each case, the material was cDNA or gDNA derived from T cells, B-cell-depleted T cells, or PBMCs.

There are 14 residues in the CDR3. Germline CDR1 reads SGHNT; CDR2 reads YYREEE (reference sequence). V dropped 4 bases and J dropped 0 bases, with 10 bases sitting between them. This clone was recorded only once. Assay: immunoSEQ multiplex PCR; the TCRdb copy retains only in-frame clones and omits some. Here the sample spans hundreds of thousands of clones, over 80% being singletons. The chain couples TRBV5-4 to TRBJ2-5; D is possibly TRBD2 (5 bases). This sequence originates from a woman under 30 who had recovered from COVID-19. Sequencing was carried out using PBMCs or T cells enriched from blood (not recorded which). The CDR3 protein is CASSARGYQETQYF. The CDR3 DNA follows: TGTGCCAGCAGCGCAAGAGGGTACCAAGAGACCCAGTACTTC.